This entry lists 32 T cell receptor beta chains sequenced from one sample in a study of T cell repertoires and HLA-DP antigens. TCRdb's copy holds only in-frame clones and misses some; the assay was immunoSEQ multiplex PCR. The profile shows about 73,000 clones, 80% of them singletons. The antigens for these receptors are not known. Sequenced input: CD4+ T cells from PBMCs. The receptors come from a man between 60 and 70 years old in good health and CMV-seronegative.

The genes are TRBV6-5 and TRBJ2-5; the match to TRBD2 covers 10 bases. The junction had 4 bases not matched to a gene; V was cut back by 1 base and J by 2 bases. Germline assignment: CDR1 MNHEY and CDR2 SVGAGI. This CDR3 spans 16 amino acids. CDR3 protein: CASSYLTSGPQETQYF. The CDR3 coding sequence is TGTGCCAGCAGTTACTTGACTAGCGGGCCTCAAGAGACCCAGTACTTC.

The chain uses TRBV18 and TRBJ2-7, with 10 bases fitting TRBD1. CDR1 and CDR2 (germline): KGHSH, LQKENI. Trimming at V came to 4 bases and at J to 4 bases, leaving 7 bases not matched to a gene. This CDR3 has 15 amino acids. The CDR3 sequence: CASSLSGDRGYEQYF. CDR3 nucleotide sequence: TGTGCCAGCTCACTATCAGGGGACAGGGGATACGAGCAGTACTTC.

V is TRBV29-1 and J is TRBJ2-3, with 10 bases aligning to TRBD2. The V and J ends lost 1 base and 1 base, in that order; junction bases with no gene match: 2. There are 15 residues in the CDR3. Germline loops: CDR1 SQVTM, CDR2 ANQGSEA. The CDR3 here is CSVEGLAGGTDTQYF. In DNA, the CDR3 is TGCAGCGTTGAAGGGCTAGCGGGGGGCACAGATACGCAGTATTTT.

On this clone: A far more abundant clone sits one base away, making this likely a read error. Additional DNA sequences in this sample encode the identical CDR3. CDR3: CSASPNYGYTF. The CDR3 nucleotides are TGCAGTGCTAGTCCTAACTATGGCTACACCTTC. V gene TRBV20-1 combines with J gene TRBJ1-2; D gene uncertain. Germline CDR1 DFQATT, CDR2 SNEGSKA (reference sequence). Deletions cut 3 bases from V and 0 bases from J, with 2 bases between. The CDR3 runs to 11 residues.

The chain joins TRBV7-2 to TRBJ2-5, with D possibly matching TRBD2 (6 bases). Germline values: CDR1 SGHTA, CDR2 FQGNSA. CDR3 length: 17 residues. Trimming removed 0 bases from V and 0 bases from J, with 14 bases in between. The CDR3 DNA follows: TGTGCCAGCAGCTTAGCATCCCGGGGAGGTTACCAAGAGACCCAGTACTTC. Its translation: CASSLASRGGYQETQYF.

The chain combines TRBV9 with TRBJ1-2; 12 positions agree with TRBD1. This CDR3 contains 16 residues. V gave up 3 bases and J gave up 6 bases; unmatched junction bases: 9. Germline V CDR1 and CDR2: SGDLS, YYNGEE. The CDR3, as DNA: TGTGCCAGCAGCGCATCCCCCGGGACAGGGGGCGATGGCTACACCTTC. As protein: CASSASPGTGGDGYTF.

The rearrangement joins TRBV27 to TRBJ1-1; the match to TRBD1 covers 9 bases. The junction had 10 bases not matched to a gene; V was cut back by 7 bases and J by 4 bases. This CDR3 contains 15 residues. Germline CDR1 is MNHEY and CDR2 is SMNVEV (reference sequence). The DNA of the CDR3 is TGTGCCAGCACTAGGGGACAGGGAAGAGCCACTGAAGCTTTCTTT. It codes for CASTRGQGRATEAFF.

As DNA, the CDR3 is TGTGCCAGCAGTGATCTCACAGGGGGCGGCACCGGGGAGCTGTTTTTT. Protein product: CASSDLTGGGTGELFF. V usage is TRBV25-1 and J usage is TRBJ2-2; 9 nucleotides agree with TRBD1. From germline, CDR1 is MGHDK and CDR2 SYGVNS. After removal of 3 bases from V and 4 bases from J, the junction contained 6 bases not matched to a gene. This CDR3 spans 16 amino acids. The full variable domain, with the rest looked up from reference TRBV25-1 and TRBJ2-2, is EADIYQTPRYLVIGTGKKITLECSQTMGHDKMYWYQQDPGMELHLIHYSYGVNSTEKGDLSSESTVSRIRTEHFPLTLESARPSHTSQYLCASSDLTGGGTGELFFGEGSRLTVL.

The CDR3: CAITGADNQPQHF. As DNA, the CDR3 is TGTGCCATCACCGGGGCAGACAATCAGCCCCAGCATTTT. V usage is TRBV10-3 and J usage is TRBJ1-5, with D possibly being TRBD1 (5 bases). CDR3 length: 13 amino acids. V gave up 7 bases and J gave up 3 bases, with 10 bases separating them. Germline CDR1 and CDR2: ENHRY and SYGVKD.

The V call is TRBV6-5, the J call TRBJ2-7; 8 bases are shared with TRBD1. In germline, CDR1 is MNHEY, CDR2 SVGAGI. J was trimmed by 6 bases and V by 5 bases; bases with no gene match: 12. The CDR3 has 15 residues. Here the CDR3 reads CASSRDPTGVREQYF. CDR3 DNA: TGTGCCAGCAGTCGGGACCCGACAGGGGTTCGCGAGCAGTACTTC.

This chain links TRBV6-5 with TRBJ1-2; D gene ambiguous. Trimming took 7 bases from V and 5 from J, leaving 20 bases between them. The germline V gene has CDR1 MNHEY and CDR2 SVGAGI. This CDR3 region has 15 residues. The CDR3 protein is CASTDSWVGRYGYTF. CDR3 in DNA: TGTGCCAGCACCGACTCTTGGGTAGGGAGATATGGCTACACCTTC.

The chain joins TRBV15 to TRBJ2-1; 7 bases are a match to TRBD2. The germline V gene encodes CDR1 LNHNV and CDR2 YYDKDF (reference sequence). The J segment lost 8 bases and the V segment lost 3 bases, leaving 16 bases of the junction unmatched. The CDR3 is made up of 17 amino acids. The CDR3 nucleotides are TGTGCCACCAGCAGTGGAGAGAGGACTAGTTTAGGCGATGAGCAGTTCTTC. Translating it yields CATSSGERTSLGDEQFF. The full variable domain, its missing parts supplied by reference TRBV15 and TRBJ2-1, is DAMVIQNPRYQVTQFGKPVTLSCSQTLNHNVMYWYQQKSSQAPKLLFHYYDKDFNNEADTPDNFQSRRPNTSFCFLDIRSPGLGDTAMYLCATSSGERTSLGDEQFFGPGTRLTVL.

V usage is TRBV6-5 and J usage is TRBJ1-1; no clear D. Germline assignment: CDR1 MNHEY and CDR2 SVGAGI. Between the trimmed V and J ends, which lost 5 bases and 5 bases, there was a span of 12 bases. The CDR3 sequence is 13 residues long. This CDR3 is CASSETRQTEAFF. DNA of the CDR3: TGTGCCAGCAGTGAAACGAGGCAAACTGAAGCTTTCTTT.

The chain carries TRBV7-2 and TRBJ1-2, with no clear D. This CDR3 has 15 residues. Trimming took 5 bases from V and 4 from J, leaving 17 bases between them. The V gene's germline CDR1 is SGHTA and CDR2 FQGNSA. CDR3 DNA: TGTGCCAGCAGCCCCCCTGGAAGTGGCAGCTATGGCTACACCTTC. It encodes CASSPPGSGSYGYTF.

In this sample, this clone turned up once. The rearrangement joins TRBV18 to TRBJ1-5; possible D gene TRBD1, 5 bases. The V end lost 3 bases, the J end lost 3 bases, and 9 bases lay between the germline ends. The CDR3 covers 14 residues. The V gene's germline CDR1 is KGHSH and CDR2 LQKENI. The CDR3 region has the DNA TGTGCCAGCTCACCGTGGGGGGACAATCAGCCCCAGCATTTT. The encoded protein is CASSPWGDNQPQHF.

The CDR3 here is CSVVAAGTGELFF. Here the CDR3 DNA reads TGCAGCGTTGTAGCAGCGGGGACCGGGGAGCTGTTTTTT. The chain is built from TRBV29-1 and TRBJ2-2, with TRBD2 matching 7 bases. Germline loops: CDR1 SQVTM, CDR2 ANQGSEA. J was trimmed by 5 bases and V by 4 bases; bases with no gene match: 4. The CDR3 has 13 amino acids.

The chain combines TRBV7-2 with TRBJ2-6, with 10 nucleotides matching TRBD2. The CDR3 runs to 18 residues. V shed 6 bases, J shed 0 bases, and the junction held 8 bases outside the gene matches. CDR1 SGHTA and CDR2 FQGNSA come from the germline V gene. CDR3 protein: CASSLTSGILSGANVLTF. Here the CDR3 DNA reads TGTGCCAGCAGTCTCACTAGCGGGATTCTCTCTGGGGCCAACGTCCTGACTTTC.

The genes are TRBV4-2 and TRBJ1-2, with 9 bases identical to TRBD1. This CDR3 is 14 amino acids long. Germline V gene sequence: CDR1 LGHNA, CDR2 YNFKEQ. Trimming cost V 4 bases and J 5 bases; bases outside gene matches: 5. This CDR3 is CASSRSGTGYGYTF. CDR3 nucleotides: TGTGCCAGCAGCCGTTCCGGGACAGGGTATGGCTACACCTTC.

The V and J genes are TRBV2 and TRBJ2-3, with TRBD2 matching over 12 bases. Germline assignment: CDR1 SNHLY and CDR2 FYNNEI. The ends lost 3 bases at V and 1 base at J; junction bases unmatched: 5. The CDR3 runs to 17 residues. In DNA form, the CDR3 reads TGTGCCAGCAGTGATGAGGCTAGCGGGAGGGGCACAGATACGCAGTATTTT. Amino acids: CASSDEASGRGTDTQYF.

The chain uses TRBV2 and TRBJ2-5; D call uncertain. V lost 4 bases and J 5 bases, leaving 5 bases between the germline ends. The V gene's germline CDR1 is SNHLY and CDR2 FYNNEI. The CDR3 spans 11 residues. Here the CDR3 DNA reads TGTGCCAGCAGTGTGGTTGAGACCCAGTACTTC. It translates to CASSVVETQYF. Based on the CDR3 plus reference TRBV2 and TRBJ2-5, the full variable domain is EPEVTQTPSHQVTQMGQEVILRCVPISNHLYFYWYRQILGQKVEFLVSFYNNEISEKSEIFDDQFSVERPDGSNFTLKIRSTKLEDSAMYFCASSVVETQYFGPGTRLLVL.

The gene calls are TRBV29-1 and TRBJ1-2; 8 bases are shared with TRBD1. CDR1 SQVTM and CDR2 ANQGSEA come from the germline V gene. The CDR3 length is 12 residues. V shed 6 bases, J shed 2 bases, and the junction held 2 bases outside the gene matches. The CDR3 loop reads CSVSGGNYGYTF. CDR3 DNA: TGCAGCGTCTCAGGGGGCAACTATGGCTACACCTTC.

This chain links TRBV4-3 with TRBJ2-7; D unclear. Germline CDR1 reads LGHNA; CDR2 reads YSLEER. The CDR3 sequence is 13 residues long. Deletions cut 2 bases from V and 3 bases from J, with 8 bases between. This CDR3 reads CASSQRRDYEQYF. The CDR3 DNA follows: TGCGCCAGCAGCCAACGAAGGGACTACGAGCAGTACTTC.

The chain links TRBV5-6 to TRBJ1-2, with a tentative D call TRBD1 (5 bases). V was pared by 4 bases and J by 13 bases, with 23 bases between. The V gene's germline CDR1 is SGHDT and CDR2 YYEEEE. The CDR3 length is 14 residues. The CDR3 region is CASSPNWDLPGGTF. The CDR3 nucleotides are TGTGCCAGCAGCCCTAATTGGGACCTCCCCGGCGGCACCTTC.

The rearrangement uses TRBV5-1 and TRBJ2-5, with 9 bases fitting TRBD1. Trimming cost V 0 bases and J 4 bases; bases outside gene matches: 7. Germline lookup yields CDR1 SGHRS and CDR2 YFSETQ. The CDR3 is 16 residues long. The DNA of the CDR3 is TGCGCCAGCAGCTTGGGTCCGGGACAGGGTTCAGAGACCCAGTACTTC. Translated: CASSLGPGQGSETQYF.

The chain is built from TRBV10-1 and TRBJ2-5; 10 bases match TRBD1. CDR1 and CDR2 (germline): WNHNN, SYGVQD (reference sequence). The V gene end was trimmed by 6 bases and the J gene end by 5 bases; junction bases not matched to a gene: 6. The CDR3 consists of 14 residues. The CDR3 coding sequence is TGCGCCAGCAGCCGGACAGGGGGTGGGGAGACCCAGTACTTC. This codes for CASSRTGGGETQYF.

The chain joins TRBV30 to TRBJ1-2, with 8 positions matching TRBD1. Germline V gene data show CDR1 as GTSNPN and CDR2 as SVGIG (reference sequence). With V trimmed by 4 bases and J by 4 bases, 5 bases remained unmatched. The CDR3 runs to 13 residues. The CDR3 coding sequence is TGTGCCTGGAACCTGGGGACAGGCTATGGCTACACCTTC. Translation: CAWNLGTGYGYTF.

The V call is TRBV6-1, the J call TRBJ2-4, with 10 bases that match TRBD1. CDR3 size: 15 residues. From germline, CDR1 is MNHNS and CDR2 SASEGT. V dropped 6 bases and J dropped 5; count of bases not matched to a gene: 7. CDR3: CASRLTGGVENIQYF. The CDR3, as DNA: TGTGCCAGCAGGTTGACAGGGGGCGTAGAAAACATTCAGTACTTC.

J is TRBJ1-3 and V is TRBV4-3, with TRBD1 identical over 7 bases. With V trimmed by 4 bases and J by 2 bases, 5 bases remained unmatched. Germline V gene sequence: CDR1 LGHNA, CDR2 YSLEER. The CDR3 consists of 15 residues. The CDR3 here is CASSREGTAGNTIYF. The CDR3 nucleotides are TGCGCCAGCAGCCGAGAGGGGACAGCTGGAAACACCATATATTTT.

CDR3 protein: CASSVEGVRVGGYTF. The DNA of the CDR3 is TGTGCCAGCAGCGTAGAGGGGGTTAGGGTGGGTGGCTACACCTTC. The chain is built from TRBV9 and TRBJ1-2, with D perhaps matching TRBD1 (6 bases). Germline V gene data show CDR1 as SGDLS and CDR2 as YYNGEE. The CDR3 has 15 amino acids. Between the trimmed V and J ends, which lost 0 bases and 7 bases, there was a span of 16 bases.

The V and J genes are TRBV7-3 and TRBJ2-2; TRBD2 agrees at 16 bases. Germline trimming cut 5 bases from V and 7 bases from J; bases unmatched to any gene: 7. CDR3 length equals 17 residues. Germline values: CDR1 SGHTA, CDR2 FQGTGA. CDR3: CASSPGTSGRAGGELFF. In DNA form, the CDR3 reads TGTGCCAGCAGCCCTGGGACTAGCGGGAGGGCCGGCGGGGAGCTGTTTTTT.

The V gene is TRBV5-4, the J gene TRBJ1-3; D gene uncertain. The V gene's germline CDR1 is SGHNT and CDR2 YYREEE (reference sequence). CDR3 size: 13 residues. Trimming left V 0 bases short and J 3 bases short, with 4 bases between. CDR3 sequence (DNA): TGTGCCAGCAGCTTGGACAGTGGAAACACCATATATTTT. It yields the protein CASSLDSGNTIYF. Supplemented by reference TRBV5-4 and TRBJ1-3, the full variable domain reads ETGVTQSPTHLIKTRGQQVTLRCSSQSGHNTVSWYQQALGQGPQFIFQYYREEENGRGNFPPRFSGLQFPNYSSELNVNALELDDSALYLCASSLDSGNTIYFGEGSWLTVV.

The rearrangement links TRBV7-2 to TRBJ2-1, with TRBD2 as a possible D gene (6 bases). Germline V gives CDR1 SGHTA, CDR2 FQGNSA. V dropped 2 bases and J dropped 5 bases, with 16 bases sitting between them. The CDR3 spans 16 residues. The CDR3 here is CASSLRLGSGDNEQFF. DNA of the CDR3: TGTGCCAGCAGCTTAAGACTAGGGAGTGGGGACAATGAGCAGTTCTTC.